Following are 17 T cell receptor beta chains from one sample sequenced in a study of T cells in Graves' hyperthyroidism and ophthalmopathy. The source material, RNA transcripts, was used to amplify TCR beta CDR3 regions. Primed by the HTBI set, a first-round RT-PCR was run on the TCR CDR3. Each CDR3 protein gets one entry after TCRdb re-called the multiplex PCR reads with MiXCR. The sample includes hundreds of thousands of distinct CDR3 sequences, roughly 13% seen only once; the top ten take around 28%. The sequenced sample was blood. Receptor source: a man in his forties or fifties with Graves' ophthalmopathy.

This clonotype was counted many times. The chain is built from TRBV7-6 and TRBJ2-3; 11 nucleotides line up with TRBD1. Looked up from germline, CDR1 is SGHVS and CDR2 is FNYEAQ. The CDR3 length is 16 residues. The junction had 8 bases not matched to a gene; V was cut back by 5 bases and J by 4 bases. The CDR3 DNA reads as TGTGCCAGCAGCCCCCGGGACAGGGGGGAGCCAGATACGCAGTATTTT. Its protein product is CASSPRDRGEPDTQYF.

Many counts were recorded for this clonotype. The chain uses TRBV5-1 and TRBJ2-7; possibly TRBD2 for D (5 bases). Germline V gene data show CDR1 as SGHRS and CDR2 as YFSETQ. Trimming removed 3 bases from V and 3 bases from J, with 22 bases in between. The CDR3 length is 17 residues. The CDR3, as DNA: TGCGCCAGCAGCTCCAACCTCGGCTCGGGAACCCACTACGAGCAGTACTTC. It yields the protein CASSSNLGSGTHYEQYF.

This clonotype was recorded many times. V is TRBV20-1 and J is TRBJ2-7; TRBD2 matches 11 bases. The germline V gene has CDR1 DFQATT and CDR2 SNEGSKA (reference sequence). This CDR3 is built from 16 residues. Unmatched junction bases numbered 12, after V lost 7 bases and J lost 1 base. In DNA, the CDR3 is TGCAGTGTGGCGGCTAGCGGGAGGCGTTTTTCCTACGAGCAGTACTTC. This sequence encodes CSVAASGRRFSYEQYF.

At least ten counts were recorded for this clonotype. This chain uses TRBV29-1 with TRBJ2-3; 8 bases match TRBD1. This CDR3 spans 14 amino acids. Trimming removed 2 bases from V and 3 bases from J; junction bases left unmatched: 4. CDR1 is SQVTM and CDR2 is ANQGSEA in the germline V gene. The CDR3 reads CSVETRGRTDTQYF. The CDR3 DNA sequence: TGCAGCGTTGAAACCAGGGGGCGTACAGATACGCAGTATTTT.

This clonotype was counted many times. The rearrangement joins TRBV11-3 to TRBJ2-1; D may be TRBD2 (6 bases). Per germline, CDR1 SGHNT and CDR2 YENEEA. CDR3 size: 15 residues. Trimming cost V 7 bases and J 9 bases, with 22 bases left between them. The DNA for the CDR3 is TGTGCCAGCACCCCGCTCCGGGGCGGGACGGGTGAGCAGTTCTTC. It translates to CASTPLRGGTGEQFF. Complete variable domain (other parts from reference TRBV11-3 and TRBJ2-1): EAGVVQSPRYKIIEKKQPVAFWCNPISGHNTLYWYLQNLGQGPELLIRYENEEAVDDSQLPKDRFSAERLKGVDSTLKIQPAELGDSAVYLCASTPLRGGTGEQFFGPGTRLTVL.

The chain is built from TRBV7-8 and TRBJ2-2, with unresolved D. This CDR3 comprises 14 residues. From germline, CDR1 is SGHVS and CDR2 FQNEAQ. Trimming took off 1 base at V and 6 bases at J, with 9 bases between the two ends. In DNA form, the CDR3 reads TGTGCCAGCAGCTTAGGGTCGTTCGCCGGGGAGCTGTTTTTT. It specifies CASSLGSFAGELFF.

This sequence joins TRBV20-1 and TRBJ2-1, with TRBD1 matching 8 bases. Trimming took 6 bases from V and 4 from J; bases not matched to a gene: 8. CDR1 is DFQATT, CDR2 SNEGSKA, per germline (reference sequence). The CDR3 runs 14 residues. CDR3 bases: TGCAGTGCCTCGGGACAGGTAGGGTACAATGAGCAGTTCTTC. This sequence encodes CSASGQVGYNEQFF.

This clonotype has just a few counts. The chain has TRBV13 and TRBJ1-1; TRBD1 matches 7 bases. From germline, CDR1 is PRHDT and CDR2 FYEKMQ (reference sequence). This CDR3 is built from 16 residues. V dropped 3 bases and J dropped 1; count of bases not matched to a gene: 8. Written as DNA, the CDR3 is TGTGCCAGCAGCTTCTCACTCGGACAGGAGAACACTGAAGCTTTCTTT. Protein sequence: CASSFSLGQENTEAFF.

This clonotype occurred many times. One junction end does not reproduce the germline sequence, and a read error may be involved. This rearrangement joins TRBV5-1 to TRBJ2-7; D ambiguous. The CDR3 runs to 12 residues. In germline, CDR1 is SGHRS, CDR2 YFSETQ. The CDR3 is CASSLESYEQYF. CDR3 DNA: TGTGCCAGCAGTTTAGAAAGCTACGAGCAGTACTTC. Combining the CDR3 with reference TRBV5-1 and TRBJ2-7 gives the whole variable domain KAGVTQTPRYLIKTRGQQVTLSCSPISGHRSVSWYQQTPGQGLQFLFEYFSETQRNKGNFPGRFSGRQFSNSRSEMNVSTLELGDSALYLCASSLESYEQYFGPGTRLTVT.

This clonotype has ten or more counts. CDR3: CASSQRAAQYF. The CDR3, as DNA: TGTGCCAGCAGCCAGAGGGCCGCCCAGTACTTC. This chain connects TRBV3-1 to TRBJ2-5, with D possibly being TRBD2 (5 bases). The CDR3 is 11 residues long. Per germline, CDR1 LGHDT and CDR2 YNNKEL (reference sequence). Trimming left V 3 bases short and J 9 bases short, with 8 bases between.

The table lists this clonotype with many counts. The rearrangement uses TRBV4-1 and TRBJ1-4; the D is unclear. Germline assignment: CDR1 MGHRA and CDR2 YSYEKL. The CDR3 length is 16 residues. Trimming pared 2 bases from V and 3 bases from J, leaving 13 bases between. DNA for the CDR3: TGCGCCAGCAGCCAACACCCCGGTTGGGCTAATGAAAAACTGTTTTTT. Its protein product is CASSQHPGWANEKLFF.

This clonotype has ten or more counts. V usage is TRBV9 and J usage is TRBJ2-3; D is perhaps TRBD1 or TRBD2 (6 bases each). Germline V gene sequence: CDR1 SGDLS, CDR2 YYNGEE. This CDR3 spans 18 amino acids. V lost 0 bases and J lost 6, with 23 bases in between. CDR3 sequence: CASSVALGGSNGDDTQYF. CDR3 DNA: TGTGCCAGCAGCGTAGCTCTAGGGGGGTCTAATGGGGATGATACGCAGTATTTT.

This clonotype occurred many times. The chain is built from TRBV5-1 and TRBJ2-1; no reliable D call. Trimming pared 7 bases from V and 8 bases from J, leaving 13 bases between. Germline-derived CDR1 and CDR2 are SGHRS and YFSETQ. This CDR3 comprises 12 residues. The CDR3 loop is CASGILNDEQFF. The CDR3 nucleotides read TGCGCCAGCGGCATCTTAAATGATGAGCAGTTCTTC. Variable domain in full (rest from reference TRBV5-1 and TRBJ2-1): KAGVTQTPRYLIKTRGQQVTLSCSPISGHRSVSWYQQTPGQGLQFLFEYFSETQRNKGNFPGRFSGRQFSNSRSEMNVSTLELGDSALYLCASGILNDEQFFGPGTRLTVL.

This clonotype has a handful of counts. The chain is built from TRBV5-4 and TRBJ2-2; TRBD2 matches at 8 bases. Trimming took 0 bases from V and 0 from J; bases not matched to a gene: 7. Germline loops: CDR1 SGHNT, CDR2 YYREEE (reference sequence). CDR3 length: 18 amino acids. As DNA, the CDR3 is TGTGCCAGCAGCTTGGAGGGTCTAGCGGGCCCGAACACCGGGGAGCTGTTTTTT. Translating it yields CASSLEGLAGPNTGELFF. Filled out from reference TRBV5-4 and TRBJ2-2, the complete variable domain reads ETGVTQSPTHLIKTRGQQVTLRCSSQSGHNTVSWYQQALGQGPQFIFQYYREEENGRGNFPPRFSGLQFPNYSSELNVNALELDDSALYLCASSLEGLAGPNTGELFFGEGSRLTVL.

This clonotype was found many times. The chain couples TRBV5-6 to TRBJ2-5; unclear D gene. The CDR3 contains 17 residues. Trimming removed 1 base at V and 3 bases at J, with 19 bases between. Germline loops: CDR1 SGHDT, CDR2 YYEEEE. The CDR3 spells CASSLSGHSLAEETQYF. CDR3 coding DNA: TGTGCCAGCAGCTTGTCGGGTCACAGTTTGGCAGAAGAGACCCAGTACTTC. Based on the CDR3 plus reference TRBV5-6 and TRBJ2-5, the full variable domain is DAGVTQSPTHLIKTRGQQVTLRCSPKSGHDTVSWYQQALGQGPQFIFQYYEEEERQRGNFPDRFSGHQFPNYSSELNVNALLLGDSALYLCASSLSGHSLAEETQYFGPGTRLLVL.

There are a few counts of this clonotype. V is TRBV12-3 or TRBV12-4 and J is TRBJ2-1; 10 bases line up with TRBD2. This CDR3 has 12 amino acids. V dropped 7 bases and J dropped 9; count of bases not matched to a gene: 3. The CDR3 spells CASILAGVEQFF. CDR3 nucleotides: TGTGCCAGCATTCTAGCGGGAGTTGAGCAGTTCTTC.

This clonotype has more than one count but fewer than ten. The genes are TRBV28 and TRBJ2-7, with TRBD1 as a possible D gene (6 bases). CDR1 and CDR2 from the germline V gene are MDHEN and SYDVKM. Trimming took off 7 bases at V and 0 bases at J, with 19 bases between the two ends. This CDR3 spans 16 amino acids. This CDR3 reads CASNSLGQTSSYEQYF. DNA of the CDR3: TGTGCCAGCAATTCCCTCGGACAGACGAGCTCCTACGAGCAGTACTTC.